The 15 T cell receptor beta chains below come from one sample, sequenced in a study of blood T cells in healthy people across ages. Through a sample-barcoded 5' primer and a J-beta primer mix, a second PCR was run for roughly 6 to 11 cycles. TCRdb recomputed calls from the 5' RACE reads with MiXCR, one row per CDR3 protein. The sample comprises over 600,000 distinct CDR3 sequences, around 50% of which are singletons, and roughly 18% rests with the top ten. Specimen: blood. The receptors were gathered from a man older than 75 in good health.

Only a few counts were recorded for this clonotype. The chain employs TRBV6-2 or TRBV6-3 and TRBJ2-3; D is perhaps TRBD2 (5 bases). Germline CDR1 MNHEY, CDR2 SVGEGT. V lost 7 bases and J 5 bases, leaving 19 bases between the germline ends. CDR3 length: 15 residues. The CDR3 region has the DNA TGTGCCAGCACCCCGACTGTAGCGTGGGGAGATACGCAGTATTTT. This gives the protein CASTPTVAWGDTQYF.

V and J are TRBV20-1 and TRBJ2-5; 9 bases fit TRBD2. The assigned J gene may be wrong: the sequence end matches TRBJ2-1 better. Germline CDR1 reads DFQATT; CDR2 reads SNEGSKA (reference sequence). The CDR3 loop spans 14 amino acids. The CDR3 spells CSAVAGGAQETQFF. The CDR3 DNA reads TGCAGTGCTGTCGCGGGAGGGGCCCAAGAGACCCAGTTCTTC.

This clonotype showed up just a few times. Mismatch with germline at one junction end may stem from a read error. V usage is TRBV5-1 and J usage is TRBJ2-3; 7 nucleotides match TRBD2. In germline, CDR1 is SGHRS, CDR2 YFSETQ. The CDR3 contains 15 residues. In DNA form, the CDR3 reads TGCGCCAACAGCCCAAGGACTAGAATCACAGATACGCAGTATTTT. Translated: CANSPRTRITDTQYF.

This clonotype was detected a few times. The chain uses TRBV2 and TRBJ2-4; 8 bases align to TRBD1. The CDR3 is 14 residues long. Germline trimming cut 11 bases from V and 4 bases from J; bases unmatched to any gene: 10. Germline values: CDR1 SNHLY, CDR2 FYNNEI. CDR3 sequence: CAVLVQGVKNIQYF. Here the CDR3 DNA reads TGTGCCGTCCTCGTACAGGGGGTTAAAAACATTCAGTACTTC.

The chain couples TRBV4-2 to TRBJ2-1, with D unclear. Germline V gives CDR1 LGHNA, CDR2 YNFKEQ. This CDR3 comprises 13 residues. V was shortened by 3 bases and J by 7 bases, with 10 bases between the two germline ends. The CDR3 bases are TGTGCCAGCAGCCAGAATGTGGGGAATGAGCAGTTCTTC. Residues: CASSQNVGNEQFF.

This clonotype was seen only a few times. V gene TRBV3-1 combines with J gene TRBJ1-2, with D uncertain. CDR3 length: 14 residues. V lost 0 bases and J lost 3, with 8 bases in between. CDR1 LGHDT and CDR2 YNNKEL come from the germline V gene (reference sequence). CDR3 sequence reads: CASSQDTQDYGYTF. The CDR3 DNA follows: TGTGCCAGCAGCCAAGATACGCAGGACTATGGCTACACCTTC.

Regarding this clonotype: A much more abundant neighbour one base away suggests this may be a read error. CDR3 in DNA: TGCGCCAGCAAGGGGAGCTCCTACAATGAGCAGTACTTC. This codes for CASKGSSYNEQYF. The gene calls are TRBV5-1 and TRBJ2-1; D is tentatively TRBD1 or TRBD2 (5 bases each). The J call may be faulty, since TRBJ2-7 better matches the DNA end. The CDR3 covers 13 residues. Germline CDR1 and CDR2: SGHRS and YFSETQ.

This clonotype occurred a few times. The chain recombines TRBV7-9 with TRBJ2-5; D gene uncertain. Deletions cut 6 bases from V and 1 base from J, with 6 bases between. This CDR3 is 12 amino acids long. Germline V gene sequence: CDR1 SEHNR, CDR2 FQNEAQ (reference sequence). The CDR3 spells CASRPFQETQYF. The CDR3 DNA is TGTGCCAGCAGACCTTTCCAAGAGACCCAGTACTTC. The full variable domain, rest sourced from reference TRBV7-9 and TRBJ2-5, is DTGVSQNPRHKITKRGQNVTFRCDPISEHNRLYWYRQTLGQGPEFLTYFQNEAQLEKSRLLSDRFSAERPKGSFSTLEIQRTEQGDSAMYLCASRPFQETQYFGPGTRLLVL.

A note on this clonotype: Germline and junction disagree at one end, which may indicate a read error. This chain's CDR3 is CACSDAGTYNEQFF. In DNA, the CDR3 is TGTGCCTGCAGCGACGCGGGAACCTACAATGAGCAGTTCTTC. The chain uses TRBV9 and TRBJ2-1; weak D call: TRBD2 (6 bases). There are 14 residues in the CDR3. Germline loops: CDR1 SGDLS, CDR2 YYNGEE.

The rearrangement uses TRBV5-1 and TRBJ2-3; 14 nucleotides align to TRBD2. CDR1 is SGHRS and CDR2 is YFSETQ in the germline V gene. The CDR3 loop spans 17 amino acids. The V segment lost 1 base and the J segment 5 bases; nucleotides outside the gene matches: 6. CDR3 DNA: TGCGCCAGCAGCTTGCAGGGGACTAGCGGGAGAGTAGATACGCAGTATTTT. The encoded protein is CASSLQGTSGRVDTQYF.

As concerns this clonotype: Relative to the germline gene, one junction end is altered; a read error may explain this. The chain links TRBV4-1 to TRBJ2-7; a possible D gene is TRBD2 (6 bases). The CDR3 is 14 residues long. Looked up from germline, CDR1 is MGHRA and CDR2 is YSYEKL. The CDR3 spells CASSQHRDSHEQYF. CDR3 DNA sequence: TGCGCCAGCAGCCAGCACCGGGACTCCCACGAGCAGTACTTC.

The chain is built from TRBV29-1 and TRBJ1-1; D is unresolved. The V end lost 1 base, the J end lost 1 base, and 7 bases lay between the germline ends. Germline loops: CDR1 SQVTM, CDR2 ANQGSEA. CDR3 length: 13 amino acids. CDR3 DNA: TGCAGCGTTGAAGGGCAGCCGAACACTGAAGCTTTCTTT. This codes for CSVEGQPNTEAFF.

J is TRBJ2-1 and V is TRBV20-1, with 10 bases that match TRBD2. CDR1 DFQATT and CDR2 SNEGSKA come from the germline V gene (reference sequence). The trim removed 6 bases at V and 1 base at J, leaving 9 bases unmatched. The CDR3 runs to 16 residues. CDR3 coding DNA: TGCAGTGCCCCAAGACTAGCGGGCCAATCCTACAATGAGCAGTTCTTC. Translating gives CSAPRLAGQSYNEQFF.

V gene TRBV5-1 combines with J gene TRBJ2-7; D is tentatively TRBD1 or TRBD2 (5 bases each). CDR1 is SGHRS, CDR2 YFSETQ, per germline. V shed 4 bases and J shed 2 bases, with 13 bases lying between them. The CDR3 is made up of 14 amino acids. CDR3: CASSIGPGPYEQYF. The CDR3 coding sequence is TGCGCCAGCAGCATTGGCCCGGGGCCCTACGAGCAGTACTTC.

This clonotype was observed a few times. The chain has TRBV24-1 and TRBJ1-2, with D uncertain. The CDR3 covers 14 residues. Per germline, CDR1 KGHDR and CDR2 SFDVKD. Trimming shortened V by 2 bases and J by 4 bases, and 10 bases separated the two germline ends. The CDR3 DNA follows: TGTGCCACCAGTGATTCCCACTCTACCTATGGCTACACCTTC. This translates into CATSDSHSTYGYTF.